The clone carrying this TCR beta chain was seen at least ten times. As yet, its antigen is unknown. The sample is drawn from a study of identical twins. Findings and limits, study-wide: Within monozygotic twins, out-of-frame TCR alpha sharing was underestimated by the models.

Each cDNA held unique molecular identifiers, and template switching gave it a universal primer site. MiXCR, applied by TCRdb to the 5' RACE reads, yields one record per CDR3 protein. The sample records about 300,000 distinct CDR3 sequences, over 9% being singletons. CDR3 length: 19 amino acids. Trimming took 1 base from V and 2 from J, leaving 22 bases between them. In germline, CDR1 is SGHVS, CDR2 FQNEAQ. These data were also filed under a second study, of yellow fever vaccine responses in identical twins. Turning to that study: As reported, the vaccine T cell response of twins seemed partly convergent and partly personalized.

This receptor was obtained from a woman younger than 30 in good health. The chain carries TRBV7-8 and TRBJ2-3; perhaps TRBD1 as D (6 bases). Material: CD8+ T cells sorted from blood. The chain's CDR3 is CASSLVLVPDRRITDTQYF. The CDR3 coding sequence is TGTGCCAGCAGCTTAGTTTTGGTGCCGGACAGAAGGATCACAGATACGCAGTATTTT.